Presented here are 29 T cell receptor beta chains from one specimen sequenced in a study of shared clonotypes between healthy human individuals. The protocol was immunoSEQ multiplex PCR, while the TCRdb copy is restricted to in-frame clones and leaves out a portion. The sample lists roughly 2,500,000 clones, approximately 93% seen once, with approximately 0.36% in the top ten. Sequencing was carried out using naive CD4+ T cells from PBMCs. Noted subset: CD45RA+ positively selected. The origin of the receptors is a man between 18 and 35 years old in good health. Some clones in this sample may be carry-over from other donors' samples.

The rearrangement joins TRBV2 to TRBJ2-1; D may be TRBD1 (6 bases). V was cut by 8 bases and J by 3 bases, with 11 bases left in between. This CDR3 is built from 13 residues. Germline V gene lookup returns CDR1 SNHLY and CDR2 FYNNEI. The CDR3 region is CASEQGIYNEQFF. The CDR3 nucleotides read TGTGCCAGCGAACAGGGAATCTACAATGAGCAGTTCTTC.

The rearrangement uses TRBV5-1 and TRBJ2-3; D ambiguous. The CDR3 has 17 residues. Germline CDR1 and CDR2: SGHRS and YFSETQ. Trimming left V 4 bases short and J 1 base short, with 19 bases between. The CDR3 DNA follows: TGCGCCAGCAGCCCCAAGGTGTCCCCGGGCCGCACAGATACGCAGTATTTT. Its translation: CASSPKVSPGRTDTQYF.

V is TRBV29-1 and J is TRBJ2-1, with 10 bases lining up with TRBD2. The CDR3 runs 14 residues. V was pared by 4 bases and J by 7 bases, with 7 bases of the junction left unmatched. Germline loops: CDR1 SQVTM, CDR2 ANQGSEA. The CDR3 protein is CSVAASGSGNEQFF. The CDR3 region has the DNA TGCAGCGTTGCCGCTAGCGGGAGTGGGAATGAGCAGTTCTTC.

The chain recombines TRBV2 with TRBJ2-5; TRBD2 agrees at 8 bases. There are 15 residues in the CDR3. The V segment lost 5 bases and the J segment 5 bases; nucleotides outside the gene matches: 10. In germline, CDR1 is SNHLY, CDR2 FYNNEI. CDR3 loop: CASSPLAGWGETQYF. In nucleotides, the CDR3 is TGTGCCAGCAGTCCTTTAGCGGGATGGGGGGAGACCCAGTACTTC.

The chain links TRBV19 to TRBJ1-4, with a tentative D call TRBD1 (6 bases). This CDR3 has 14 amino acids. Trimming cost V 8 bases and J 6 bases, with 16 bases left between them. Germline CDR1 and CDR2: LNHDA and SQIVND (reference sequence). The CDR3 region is CASLKGGADEKLFF. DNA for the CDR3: TGTGCCAGTTTAAAGGGGGGCGCTGATGAAAAACTGTTTTTT.

The CDR3 DNA sequence: TGTGCCAGCAGCTTACAGGGGACGATGTTTGGGGCCAACGTCCTGACTTTC. Amino acids: CASSLQGTMFGANVLTF. The chain links TRBV7-3 to TRBJ2-6, with D possibly matching TRBD1 (6 bases). V was pared by 2 bases and J by 3 bases, with 14 bases between. Germline CDR1 SGHTA, CDR2 FQGTGA. The CDR3 is made up of 17 amino acids.

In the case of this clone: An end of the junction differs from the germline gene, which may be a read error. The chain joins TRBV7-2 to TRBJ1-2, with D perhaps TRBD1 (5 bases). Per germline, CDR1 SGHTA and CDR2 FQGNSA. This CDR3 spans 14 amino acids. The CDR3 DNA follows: TGTGCCAGCAGCCCGCCCGGGGGTAACCATGGCTACACCTTC. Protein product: CASSPPGGNHGYTF. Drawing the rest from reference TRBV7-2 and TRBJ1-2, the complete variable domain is GAGVSQSPSNKVTEKGKDVELRCDPISGHTALYWYRQSLGQGLEFLIYFQGNSAPDKSGLPSDRFSAERTGGSVSTLTIQRTQQEDSAVYLCASSPPGGNHGYTFGSGTRLTVV.

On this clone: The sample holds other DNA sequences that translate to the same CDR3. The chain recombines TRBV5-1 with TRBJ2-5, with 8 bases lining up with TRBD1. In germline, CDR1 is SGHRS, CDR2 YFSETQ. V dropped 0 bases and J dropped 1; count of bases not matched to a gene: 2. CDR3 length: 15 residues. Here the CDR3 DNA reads TGCGCCAGCAGCTTGGGACAGGGGCGCCAAGAGACCCAGTACTTC. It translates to CASSLGQGRQETQYF.

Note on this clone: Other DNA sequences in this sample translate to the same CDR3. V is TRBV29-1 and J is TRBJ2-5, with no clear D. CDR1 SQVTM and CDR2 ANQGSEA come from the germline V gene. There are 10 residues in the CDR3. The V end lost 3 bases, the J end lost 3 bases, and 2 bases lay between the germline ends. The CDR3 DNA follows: TGCAGCGTTGAGGAAGAGACCCAGTACTTC. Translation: CSVEEETQYF.

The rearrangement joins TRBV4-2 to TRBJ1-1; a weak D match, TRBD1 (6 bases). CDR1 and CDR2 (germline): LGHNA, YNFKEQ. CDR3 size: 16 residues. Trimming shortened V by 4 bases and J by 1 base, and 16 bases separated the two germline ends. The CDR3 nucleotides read TGTGCCAGCAGCCCGGGGGCGGGGGGGACGAACACTGAAGCTTTCTTT. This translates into CASSPGAGGTNTEAFF.

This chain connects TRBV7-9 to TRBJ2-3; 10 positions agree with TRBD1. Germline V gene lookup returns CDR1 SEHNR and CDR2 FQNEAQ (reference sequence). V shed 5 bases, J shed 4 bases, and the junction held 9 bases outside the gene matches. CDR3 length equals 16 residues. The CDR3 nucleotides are TGTGCCAGCAGCCGTGACAGGGGGCTCAAGTCAGATACGCAGTATTTT. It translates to CASSRDRGLKSDTQYF.

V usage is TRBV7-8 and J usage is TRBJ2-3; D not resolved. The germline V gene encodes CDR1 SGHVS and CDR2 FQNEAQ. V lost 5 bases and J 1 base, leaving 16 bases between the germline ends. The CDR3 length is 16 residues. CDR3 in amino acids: CASSDSKAKGTDTQYF. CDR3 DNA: TGTGCCAGCAGCGACTCCAAGGCCAAAGGCACAGATACGCAGTATTTT. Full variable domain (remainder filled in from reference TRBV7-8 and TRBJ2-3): GAGVSQSPRYKVAKRGQDVALRCDPISGHVSLFWYQQALGQGPEFLTYFQNEAQLDKSGLPSDRFFAERPEGSVSTLKIQRTQQEDSAVYLCASSDSKAKGTDTQYFGPGTRLTVL.

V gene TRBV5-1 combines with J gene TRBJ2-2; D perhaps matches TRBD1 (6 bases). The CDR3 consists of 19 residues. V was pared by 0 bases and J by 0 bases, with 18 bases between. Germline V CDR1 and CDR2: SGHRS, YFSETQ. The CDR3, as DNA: TGCGCCAGCAGCTTGGCGGGCAGGGGTCCACTTTCGAACACCGGGGAGCTGTTTTTT. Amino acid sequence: CASSLAGRGPLSNTGELFF.

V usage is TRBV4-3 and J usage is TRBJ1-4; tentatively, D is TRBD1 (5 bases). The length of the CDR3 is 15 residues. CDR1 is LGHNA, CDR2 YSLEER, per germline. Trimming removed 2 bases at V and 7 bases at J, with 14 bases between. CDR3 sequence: CASSQIEGRGEKLFF. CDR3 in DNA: TGCGCCAGCAGCCAAATAGAGGGGCGCGGTGAAAAACTGTTTTTT.

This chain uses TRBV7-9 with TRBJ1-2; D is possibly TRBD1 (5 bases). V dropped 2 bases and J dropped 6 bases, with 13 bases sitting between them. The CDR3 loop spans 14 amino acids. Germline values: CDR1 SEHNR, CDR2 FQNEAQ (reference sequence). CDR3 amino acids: CASSLIWDGNGYTF. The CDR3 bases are TGTGCCAGCAGCTTAATTTGGGACGGTAATGGCTACACCTTC.

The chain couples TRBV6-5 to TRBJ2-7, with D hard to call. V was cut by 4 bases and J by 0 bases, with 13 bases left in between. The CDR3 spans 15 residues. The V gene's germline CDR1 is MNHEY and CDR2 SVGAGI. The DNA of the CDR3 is TGTGCCAGCAGTTTGGGGTACCCGAGCTCCTACGAGCAGTACTTC. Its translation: CASSLGYPSSYEQYF.

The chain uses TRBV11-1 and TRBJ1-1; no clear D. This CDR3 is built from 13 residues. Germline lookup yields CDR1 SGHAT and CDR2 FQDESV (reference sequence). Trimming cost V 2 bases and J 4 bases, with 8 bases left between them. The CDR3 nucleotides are TGTGCCAGCAGCTTATCAAGTGGCACTGAAGCTTTCTTT. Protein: CASSLSSGTEAFF.

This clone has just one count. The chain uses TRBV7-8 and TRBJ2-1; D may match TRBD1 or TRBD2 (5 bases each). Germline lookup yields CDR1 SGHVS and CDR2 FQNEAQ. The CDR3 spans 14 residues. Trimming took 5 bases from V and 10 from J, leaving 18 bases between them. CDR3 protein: CASSLGVTSGEQFF. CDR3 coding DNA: TGTGCCAGCAGCCTCGGGGTGACCTCAGGGGAGCAGTTCTTC. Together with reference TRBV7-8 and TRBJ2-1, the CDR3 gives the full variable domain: GAGVSQSPRYKVAKRGQDVALRCDPISGHVSLFWYQQALGQGPEFLTYFQNEAQLDKSGLPSDRFFAERPEGSVSTLKIQRTQQEDSAVYLCASSLGVTSGEQFFGPGTRLTVL.

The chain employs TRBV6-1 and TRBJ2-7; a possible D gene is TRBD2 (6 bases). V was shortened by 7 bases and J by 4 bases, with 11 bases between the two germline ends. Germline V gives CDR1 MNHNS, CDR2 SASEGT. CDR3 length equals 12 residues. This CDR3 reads CASIEREYEQYF. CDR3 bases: TGTGCCAGCATCGAACGGGAGTACGAGCAGTACTTC.

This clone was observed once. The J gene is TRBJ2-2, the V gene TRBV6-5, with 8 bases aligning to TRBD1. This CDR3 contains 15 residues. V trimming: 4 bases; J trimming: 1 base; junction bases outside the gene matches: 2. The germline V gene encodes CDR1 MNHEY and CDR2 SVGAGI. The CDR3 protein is CASSLDRGNTGELFF. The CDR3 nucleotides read TGTGCCAGCAGTTTAGACAGGGGGAACACCGGGGAGCTGTTTTTT.

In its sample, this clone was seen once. The CDR3 nucleotides read TGTGCCAGCAGTGGGGGACAGCAAGAGACCCAGTACTTC. Translation: CASSGGQQETQYF. V is TRBV2 and J is TRBJ2-5; TRBD1 matches at 7 bases. V lost 4 bases, J lost 2 bases, and 1 base stayed unmatched. Germline loops: CDR1 SNHLY, CDR2 FYNNEI. This CDR3 region has 13 residues.

CDR3 amino acids: CASSFRDRGQETQYF. The CDR3 DNA sequence: TGTGCCAGCAGTTTCCGGGACAGGGGGCAAGAGACCCAGTACTTC. V gene TRBV27 combines with J gene TRBJ2-5; the match to TRBD1 covers 11 bases. This CDR3 is built from 15 residues. Germline V gene sequence: CDR1 MNHEY, CDR2 SMNVEV (reference sequence). J gave up 2 bases and V 3 bases, and 2 bases lay outside the gene matches.

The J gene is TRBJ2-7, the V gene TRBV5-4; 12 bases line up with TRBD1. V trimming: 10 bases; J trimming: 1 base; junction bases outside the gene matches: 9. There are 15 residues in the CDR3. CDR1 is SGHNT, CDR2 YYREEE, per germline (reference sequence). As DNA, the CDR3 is TGTGCCTCAACAGGGGGACAGGGGGCTTCCTACGAGCAGTACTTC. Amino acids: CASTGGQGASYEQYF.

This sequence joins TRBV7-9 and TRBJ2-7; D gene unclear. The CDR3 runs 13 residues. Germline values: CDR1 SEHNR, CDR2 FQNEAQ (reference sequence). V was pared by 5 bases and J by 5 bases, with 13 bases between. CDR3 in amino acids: CASSHSRSNEQYF. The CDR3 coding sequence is TGTGCCAGCAGCCATAGCAGGAGTAACGAGCAGTACTTC.

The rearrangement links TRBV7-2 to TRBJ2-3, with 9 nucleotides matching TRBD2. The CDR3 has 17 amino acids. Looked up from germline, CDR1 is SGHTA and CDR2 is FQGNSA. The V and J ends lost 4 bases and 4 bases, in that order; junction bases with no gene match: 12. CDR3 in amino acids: CASSYRGFSGSSDTQYF. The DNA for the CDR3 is TGTGCCAGCAGCTATCGAGGATTTAGCGGGAGCTCAGATACGCAGTATTTT.

The CDR3 protein is CASRPRTGSSYEQYF. The CDR3 DNA is TGTGCCAGCAGACCCAGGACAGGTTCGTCCTACGAGCAGTACTTC. The J gene is TRBJ2-7, the V gene TRBV28, with 7 positions matching TRBD1. The germline CDR1 and CDR2 sequences are MDHEN and SYDVKM. V lost 6 bases to trimming and J lost 1 base; unmatched junction nucleotides: 9. This CDR3 contains 15 residues.

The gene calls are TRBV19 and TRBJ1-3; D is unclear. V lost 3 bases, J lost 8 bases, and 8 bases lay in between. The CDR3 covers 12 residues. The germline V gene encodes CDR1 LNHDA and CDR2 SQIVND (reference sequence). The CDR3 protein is CASSIGEYTIYF. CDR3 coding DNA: TGTGCCAGTAGTATCGGGGAATACACCATATATTTT.

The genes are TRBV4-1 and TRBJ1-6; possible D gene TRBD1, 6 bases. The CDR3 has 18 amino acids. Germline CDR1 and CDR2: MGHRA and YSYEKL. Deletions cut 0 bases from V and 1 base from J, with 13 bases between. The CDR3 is CASSQEFGGLSYNSPLHF. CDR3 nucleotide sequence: TGCGCCAGCAGCCAAGAATTCGGGGGGCTTTCCTATAATTCACCCCTCCACTTT.

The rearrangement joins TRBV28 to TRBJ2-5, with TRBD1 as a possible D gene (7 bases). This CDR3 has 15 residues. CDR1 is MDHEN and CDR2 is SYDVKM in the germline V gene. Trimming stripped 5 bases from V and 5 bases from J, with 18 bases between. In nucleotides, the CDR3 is TGTGCCAGCAGTGCGGAGGGGGCGCTGGGGGAGACCCAGTACTTC. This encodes CASSAEGALGETQYF.